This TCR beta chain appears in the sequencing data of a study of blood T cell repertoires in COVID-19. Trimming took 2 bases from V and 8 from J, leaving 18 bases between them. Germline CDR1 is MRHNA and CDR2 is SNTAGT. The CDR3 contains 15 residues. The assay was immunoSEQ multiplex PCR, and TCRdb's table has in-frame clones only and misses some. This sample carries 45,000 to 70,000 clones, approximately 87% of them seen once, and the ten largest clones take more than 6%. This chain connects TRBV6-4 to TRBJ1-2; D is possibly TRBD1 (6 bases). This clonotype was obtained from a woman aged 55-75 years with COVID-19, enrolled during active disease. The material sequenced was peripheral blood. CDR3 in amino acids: CASSDTTTGTLGYTF. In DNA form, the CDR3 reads TGTGCCAGCAGTGACACCACTACCGGGACACTAGGCTACACCTTC.